This note documents a single TCR beta chain sequence. V lost 0 bases, J lost 5 bases, and 16 bases lay in between. Germline CDR1 and CDR2: MGHRA and YSYEKL. The CDR3 spans 16 residues. The sample comes from a study of control samples from healthy donors and cancer patients. Assay: immunoSEQ multiplex PCR; the TCRdb copy retains only in-frame clones and omits some. The top ten hold under 2.5% of the sample, which has more than 65,000 clones, 70% to 90% seen once. This rearrangement joins TRBV4-1 to TRBJ2-5, with D tentatively TRBD1 (6 bases). The sequence derives from a woman in her sixties or seventies with head and neck cancer. Specimen: PBMCs. CDR3 loop: CASSQDGPGAGETQYF. Written as DNA, the CDR3 is TGCGCCAGCAGCCAAGATGGTCCAGGGGCTGGGGAGACCCAGTACTTC.